These 24 T cell receptor beta chains were sequenced from one sample in a study of regulatory T cells in long-lasting Graves disease. Documented time point: persistent/refractory GD, antithyroid drugs over 5 years with positive TRAb. Scientists built the TCR library using RNA that was extracted from PBMCs. The authors built TCR beta libraries using iRepertoire HTBI primers and Arm-PCR of CDR3 regions. TCRdb reanalysed the multiplex PCR reads using MiXCR and keeps one entry per CDR3 protein. The data show over 650,000 distinct CDR3 sequences, about 30% seen once. The specimen comprised peripheral blood mononuclear cells (PBMCs), sampled when the disease was refractory, from a patient treated with antithyroid drugs. These receptors were taken from a female donor with Graves disease.

This clonotype was counted ten times or more. The V gene is TRBV28, the J gene TRBJ1-2, with unresolved D. V was cut by 3 bases and J by 7 bases, with 9 bases left in between. CDR1 and CDR2 (germline): MDHEN, SYDVKM. The CDR3 consists of 12 residues. The CDR3 here is CASSFAPGGYTF. CDR3 DNA sequence: TGTGCCAGCAGTTTCGCTCCCGGTGGCTACACCTTC.

About this clonotype itself: A junction end diverges from the germline sequence, so it may reflect a read error. The chain recombines TRBV2 with TRBJ2-7, with D perhaps TRBD1 or TRBD2 (6 bases each). The germline V gene has CDR1 SNHLY and CDR2 FYNNEI. There are 11 residues in the CDR3. CDR3 bases: TGTGCCAGCAGTTTAGGGAGGACAGTGAACTTC. As protein: CASSLGRTVNF.

This clonotype occurred many times. The chain recombines TRBV27 with TRBJ1-1; 8 bases are shared with TRBD1. V shed 0 bases, J shed 2 bases, and the junction held 5 bases outside the gene matches. The CDR3 length is 16 residues. Germline V gene lookup returns CDR1 MNHEY and CDR2 SMNVEV (reference sequence). The CDR3 loop reads CASSLSRDRTNTEAFF. CDR3 in DNA: TGTGCCAGCAGTTTATCGCGGGACAGGACAAACACTGAAGCTTTCTTT.

This chain links TRBV9 with TRBJ1-1; maybe TRBD1 (5 bases). Trimming removed 0 bases from V and 4 bases from J, with 13 bases in between. Germline V gives CDR1 SGDLS, CDR2 YYNGEE. CDR3 length: 15 residues. The DNA of the CDR3 is TGTGCCAGCAGCGTAGCTGGGGGTTTGACCACTGAAGCTTTCTTT. Encoded protein: CASSVAGGLTTEAFF.

The DNA for the CDR3 is TGTGCCAGCAGCCCCCAGTGGGGCGGGACTTCCTACGAGCAGTACTTC. Protein: CASSPQWGGTSYEQYF. The rearrangement uses TRBV6-1 and TRBJ2-7; D might be TRBD2 (6 bases). CDR3 length: 16 residues. The germline V gene encodes CDR1 MNHNS and CDR2 SASEGT. Trimming removed 6 bases at V and 1 base at J, with 19 bases between.

This rearrangement joins TRBV30 to TRBJ2-1, with unresolved D. CDR1 is GTSNPN, CDR2 SVGIG, per germline (reference sequence). The V end lost 3 bases, the J end lost 6 bases, and 18 bases lay between the germline ends. The CDR3 covers 15 residues. CDR3 region: CAWRAAGATSNEQFF. In DNA, the CDR3 is TGTGCCTGGAGAGCTGCCGGTGCCACCTCCAATGAGCAGTTCTTC.

The chain has TRBV19 and TRBJ1-4; possibly TRBD1 for D (5 bases). This CDR3 contains 15 residues. The V and J ends lost 5 bases and 5 bases respectively, with 15 bases between them. Looked up from germline, CDR1 is LNHDA and CDR2 is SQIVND (reference sequence). The CDR3 nucleotides read TGTGCCAGTAGTGCCCGGAAGGGGCCCAATGAAAAACTGTTTTTT. It specifies CASSARKGPNEKLFF.

With regard to this clonotype: An end of the junction differs from the germline gene, which may be a read error. This chain's CDR3 is CASSYSNPWEDKGQETQYF. The CDR3 bases are TGTGCCAGCAGTTACTCAAATCCCTGGGAGGACAAGGGGCAAGAGACCCAGTACTTC. The gene calls are TRBV6-4 and TRBJ2-5, with D maybe TRBD2 (6 bases). Looked up from germline, CDR1 is MRHNA and CDR2 is SNTAGT. The CDR3 is 19 amino acids.

This clonotype appeared many times. This sequence joins TRBV28 and TRBJ2-7; 12 bases line up with TRBD2. CDR3 length: 14 residues. V lost 6 bases to trimming and J lost 9 bases; unmatched junction nucleotides: 9. Germline V gene data show CDR1 as MDHEN and CDR2 as SYDVKM. This CDR3 reads CASSPLAGGSRQYF. The CDR3 bases are TGTGCCAGCAGCCCACTAGCGGGAGGCTCAAGGCAGTACTTC.

This chain links TRBV30 with TRBJ1-1, with unresolved D. The CDR3 extends over 12 amino acids. Trimming shortened V by 0 bases and J by 7 bases, and 9 bases separated the two germline ends. Germline CDR1 reads GTSNPN; CDR2 reads SVGIG (reference sequence). This CDR3 reads CAWSVLSSEAFF. Written as DNA, the CDR3 is TGTGCCTGGAGTGTATTGTCGAGTGAAGCTTTCTTT.

This clonotype has ten or more counts. The V and J genes are TRBV5-1 and TRBJ2-3; tentatively, D is TRBD1 (6 bases). Germline V gene data show CDR1 as SGHRS and CDR2 as YFSETQ. This CDR3 has 13 residues. With 4 bases removed from V and 4 bases from J, the gap between germline ends came to 10 bases. CDR3 coding DNA: TGCGCCAGCAGCACAGCAGGGGCAGATACGCAGTATTTT. This gives the protein CASSTAGADTQYF.

This clonotype came up many times. Germline is not matched at one junction end, which may reflect a read error. The chain couples TRBV28 to TRBJ1-2, with D unresolved. The germline CDR1 and CDR2 sequences are MDHEN and SYDVKM. The CDR3 runs 12 residues. In DNA, the CDR3 is TGTGCCAGTAGTTTCTATATCTATGGCTACACCTTC. Protein sequence: CASSFYIYGYTF.

The rearrangement uses TRBV24-1 and TRBJ2-2, with D perhaps matching TRBD2 (6 bases). V lost 6 bases, J lost 6 bases, and 34 bases lay in between. The CDR3 runs 21 residues. Germline V lookup: CDR1 KGHDR, CDR2 SFDVKD. The CDR3 nucleotides are TGTGCCACCAGTTCAGCCACCGGGACGGACGGGACTGGGCCGGTCCCCGGGGAGCTGTTTTTT. This encodes CATSSATGTDGTGPVPGELFF.

The chain carries TRBV19 and TRBJ1-1, with 7 bases lining up with TRBD1. The CDR3 sequence is 12 residues long. Germline lookup yields CDR1 LNHDA and CDR2 SQIVND (reference sequence). With V trimmed by 6 bases and J by 3 bases, 1 base remained unmatched. The CDR3 DNA is TGTGCCAGTAGACAGGGGCACACTGAAGCTTTCTTT. Translating gives CASRQGHTEAFF.

This chain's CDR3 is CASSATVGGLPQHF. CDR3 coding DNA: TGTGCCAGCAGTGCCACTGTCGGGGGGCTGCCCCAGCATTTT. The chain employs TRBV6-1 and TRBJ1-5, with D possibly TRBD1 on 6 matching bases. The ends were cut back, 4 bases at V and 9 bases at J, with 16 bases in the middle. Germline CDR1 reads MNHNS; CDR2 reads SASEGT. The length of the CDR3 is 14 residues.

A few counts support this clonotype. The chain employs TRBV12-3 or TRBV12-4 and TRBJ2-5; D may be TRBD2 (6 bases). V was pared by 8 bases and J by 10 bases, with 17 bases between. The CDR3 has 12 amino acids. The CDR3 DNA is TGTGCCAGCGGTGACGGGAGTGCGGACCAGTACTTC. Translated: CASGDGSADQYF.

The gene calls are TRBV27 and TRBJ1-5; D is unresolved. V lost 7 bases to trimming and J lost 0 bases, with 13 bases between them. CDR3 size: 15 residues. Looked up from germline, CDR1 is MNHEY and CDR2 is SMNVEV (reference sequence). The CDR3 region has the DNA TGTGCCAGCACCCAAGGACCAAATAGCAATCAGCCCCAGCATTTT. Encoded protein: CASTQGPNSNQPQHF.

A few counts support this clonotype. The chain uses TRBV10-3 and TRBJ2-7; tentative D call: TRBD1 (5 bases). There are 14 residues in the CDR3. Per germline, CDR1 ENHRY and CDR2 SYGVKD. Trimming cost V 3 bases and J 2 bases, with 11 bases left between them. CDR3 in DNA: TGTGCCATCAGTGAAAGACAGAGAACCTACGAGCAGTACTTC. Protein: CAISERQRTYEQYF.

This clonotype was counted at least ten times. The gene calls are TRBV11-2 and TRBJ2-5; weak D call: TRBD1 (6 bases). The CDR3 totals 16 residues. Per the germline V gene, CDR1 is SGHAT and CDR2 is FQNNGV. Trimming took off 5 bases at V and 5 bases at J, with 21 bases between the two ends. The DNA of the CDR3 is TGTGCCAGCAGCAAAATCATGTTGGGGGCAGGGGAGACCCAGTACTTC. It translates to CASSKIMLGAGETQYF.

This clonotype was seen only a few times. The rearrangement links TRBV6-1 to TRBJ2-7; tentative D call: TRBD2 (6 bases). In germline, CDR1 is MNHNS, CDR2 SASEGT. V was trimmed by 6 bases and J by 0 bases, leaving 18 bases between them. This CDR3 region has 16 residues. Here the CDR3 reads CASSSGGAGASYEQYF. The CDR3, as DNA: TGTGCCAGCAGCTCCGGGGGAGCGGGCGCCTCCTACGAGCAGTACTTC.

The chain combines TRBV20-1 with TRBJ2-5, with D maybe TRBD2 (5 bases). The CDR3 has 15 residues. CDR1 is DFQATT, CDR2 SNEGSKA, per germline (reference sequence). V dropped 6 bases and J dropped 5 bases, with 22 bases sitting between them. CDR3 nucleotides: TGCAGTGCCTCTCCCCGCGAGGGTAAACAGGAGACCCAGTACTTC. Protein sequence: CSASPREGKQETQYF.

This clonotype was counted between two and nine times. The V call is TRBV19, the J call TRBJ1-1; no definite D call. V was clipped by 9 bases and J by 2 bases, with 13 bases between them. This CDR3 has 13 residues. The germline CDR1 and CDR2 sequences are LNHDA and SQIVND (reference sequence). CDR3 sequence reads: CASLKWDNTEAFF. In nucleotides, the CDR3 is TGTGCCAGCCTAAAATGGGATAACACTGAAGCTTTCTTT.

This clonotype was detected a few times. This rearrangement joins TRBV20-1 to TRBJ2-7; the D call may be TRBD1 or TRBD2 (5 bases each). Germline V gene sequence: CDR1 DFQATT, CDR2 SNEGSKA (reference sequence). The CDR3 spans 12 residues. V lost 6 bases and J lost 7, with 16 bases in between. CDR3 nucleotide sequence: TGCAGTGCACGCGACAGACTACGGGAGCAGTACTTC. Residues: CSARDRLREQYF.

The rearrangement links TRBV19 to TRBJ1-1; perhaps TRBD1 as D (5 bases). Per the germline V gene, CDR1 is LNHDA and CDR2 is SQIVND (reference sequence). Between the trimmed V and J ends, which lost 1 base and 4 bases, there was a span of 16 bases. CDR3 length: 16 amino acids. This CDR3 is CASSIGGSYPSTEAFF. DNA of the CDR3: TGTGCCAGTAGTATAGGGGGCAGTTATCCCAGCACTGAAGCTTTCTTT.